Shown below are 5 T cell receptor beta chains from a single sample sequenced in a study of tissue T cells after allogeneic stem cell transplantation. Time point specified: mouse harvest day 14 after allogeneic transplant. Mouse grafts combined 10^7 T-cell-depleted bone marrow cells with 10^6 splenic CD5+ T cells. The repertoire was sequenced with immunoSEQ multiplex PCR; TCRdb's copy has only in-frame clones and lacks some. The data contain roughly 3,000 clones, 48% of them singletons. The sequencing sample was made of gut tissue. Receptor source: a female BALB/c mouse given C57BL/6 T cells with graft-versus-host disease after an allogeneic hematopoietic cell transplant.

Concerning this clone: The gene names given are mouse names. The read gets to within 1 residue of the CDR3 end, and the germline J gene fills in the rest. This chain connects TRBV16 to TRBJ2-7; 9 nucleotides line up with TRBD2. The J segment lost 5 bases and the V segment lost 0 bases, leaving 2 bases of the junction unmatched. Germline CDR1 SGHSA, CDR2 FRNQAP. This CDR3 has 14 amino acids. The sequenced part of the CDR3 DNA is TGTGCAAGCAGCTTAGATGGGGGGGCGAATGAACAGTAC. Encoded protein: CASSLDGGANEQY. The complete CDR3 sequence is CASSLDGGANEQYF.

Comments on this clone: Gene names are the mouse ones. The read halts 1 residue ahead of the CDR3 end, with the missing end drawn from the germline J gene. This chain uses TRBV12-2 with TRBJ2-2, with 13 bases fitting TRBD2. CDR3 length equals 17 residues. Germline trimming cut 0 bases from V and 1 base from J; bases unmatched to any gene: 1. Germline CDR1 and CDR2: SGHLS and HYDKME. The sequenced part of the CDR3 DNA is TGTGCCAGCTCTCTCGGACTGGGGGGGCAAAACACCGGGCAGCTCTAC. Translation gives CASSLGLGGQNTGQLY. The entire CDR3 protein is CASSLGLGGQNTGQLYF.

Notes on this clone: The gene symbols are mouse symbols. The read falls 1 residue short of the CDR3 end, and the missing part is taken from the germline J gene. The genes are TRBV1 and TRBJ2-3; D uncertain. Germline-derived CDR1 and CDR2 are NSQYPW and LRSPGD (reference sequence). The ends were cut back, 4 bases at V and 0 bases at J, with 5 bases in the middle. CDR3 length equals 13 residues. CDR3 loop: CTCSGNSAETLYF. CDR3 DNA, as far as it was read: TGCACCTGCAGTGGGAATAGTGCAGAAACGCTGTAT.

This clone was recorded a few times. Mouse germline and gene names are used. Read coverage stops 1 residue before the CDR3 terminus; the germline J gene supplies the remainder. The V call is TRBV26, the J call TRBJ2-5, with D tentatively TRBD1 (6 bases). CDR3 length: 13 residues. V lost 2 bases to trimming and J lost 5 bases, with 8 bases between them. Germline V CDR1 and CDR2: KGHPV, FQNQEV (reference sequence). CDR3 amino acids: CASSLGDTDTQYF. The CDR3 DNA, read in part, is TGTGCCAGCAGTCTGGGGGACACAGACACCCAGTAC.

In this sample, this clone turned up a few times. The germline and genes are mouse ones. The CDR3 end is not reached by the read, which stops 1 residue before it; the germline J gene fills it in. V gene TRBV23 combines with J gene TRBJ1-4. Germline V gives CDR1 KGHTA, CDR2 FQNQQP. The CDR3 consists of 14 residues. CDR3 DNA, as far as it was read: TGCTCCAGCAGTCAACGGTTTTCCAACGAAAGATTATTT. Protein product: CSSSQRFSNERLF. The entire CDR3 is CSSSQRFSNERLFF.